The clone carrying this TCR beta chain was seen a handful of times. Its specificity is not known. This specimen belongs to a study of identical twins' blood T cells. Study outcomes and limitations: Twin repertoire similarity may partly reflect shared environment. Mainly, cloneset size products determined shared clonotypes, twins included.

Six healthy women, forming three identical twin pairs, donated samples. The three twin pairs were reared together, likely meeting the same infections. TCRdb ran MiXCR on the 5' RACE reads and lists one entry per CDR3 protein. There are roughly 380,000 distinct CDR3 sequences in the sample; 25% to 35% occur only once, and 6.1% lies in the top ten. V was clipped by 5 bases and J by 0 bases, with 14 bases between them. This CDR3 is 16 amino acids long. This chain joins TRBV12-3 or TRBV12-4 and TRBJ2-1; D is perhaps TRBD1 or TRBD2 (5 bases each). Sequencing was carried out using PBMCs. The clonotype comes from a woman aged 18 to 49 in good health. Written as DNA, the CDR3 is TGTGCCAGCAGTAATTCTGGGGGTAGCTCCTACAATGAGCAGTTCTTC. Protein product: CASSNSGGSSYNEQFF.